The clone carrying this T cell receptor (beta chain) was detected only once. The protocol was immunoSEQ multiplex PCR, while the TCRdb copy is restricted to in-frame clones and leaves out a portion. This table holds 100,000 to 150,000 clones, roughly 91% found once. This sample is drawn from a study of T cell responses to AZD1222 COVID-19 vaccine. The germline V and J ends were trimmed by 7 bases and 1 base, with 13 bases remaining between them. The CDR3 is 14 amino acids. Looked up from germline, CDR1 is MDHEN and CDR2 is SYDVKM. This chain connects TRBV28 to TRBJ1-1; D may be TRBD1 (5 bases). The sequenced sample was peripheral blood, obtained 28 days after the second AZD1222 dose. The sequence was obtained from an adult who received the AZD1222 COVID-19 vaccine. The CDR3 DNA reads TGTGCCAGCACCCCGGGGGGATCGAACACTGAAGCTTTCTTT. This codes for CASTPGGSNTEAFF.